The present T cell receptor (beta chain) was sequenced within a study of blood T cell repertoires in COVID-19. Across the whole study: Whether acute or convalescent, the COVID-19 samples came from the United States, Italy and Spain. In each case, the material was cDNA or gDNA derived from T cells, B-cell-depleted T cells, or PBMCs.

CDR1 is LGHDT, CDR2 YNNKEL, per germline (reference sequence). V lost 1 base, J lost 3 bases, and 12 bases lay in between. This CDR3 has 15 amino acids. In the study's own analysis: Estimated nucleated cell counts came from reference gene primer amplification. Only in-frame clones appear in the TCRdb table, and some are missing; sequencing was by immunoSEQ multiplex PCR. V and J calls and clone size are copied from that table; D and trimming were computed from the DNA. The table records about 150,000 clones, 88% of them present only once. Only one count was recorded for this clone. Material for sequencing was peripheral blood. This clonotype was obtained from a human donor in a cohort sampled during active COVID-19. The chain is built from TRBV3-1 (or the pseudogene TRBV3-2) and TRBJ1-2; no clear D gene. Here the CDR3 reads CASSQGLEGDYGYTF. The CDR3 coding sequence is TGTGCCAGCAGCCAAGGTTTGGAGGGAGACTATGGCTACACCTTC.